The clone carrying this TCR beta chain was counted only a few times. What it binds is not known. These data are taken from a study of T-cell reconstitution after alpha-beta-depleted transplantation in children. Study observations and caveats: When one year had passed after transplant, most T-cell counts and diversity came from newly produced T cells.

Preparation of the TCRbeta library used unique molecular identifiers. Each CDR3 protein gets one entry after TCRdb re-called the PCR reads with MiXCR. The repertoire holds some 450,000 distinct CDR3 sequences, with over 40% as singletons. The CDR3 consists of 13 residues. Trimming took off 3 bases at V and 3 bases at J, with 10 bases between the two ends. Germline lookup yields CDR1 DFQATT and CDR2 SNEGSKA (reference sequence). This receptor was obtained from a girl aged 2 to 9 with aplastic anemia, due to receive a stem cell transplant. The input for sequencing was PBMCs, taken before TCRalphabeta/CD19-depleted stem cell transplant. The chain employs TRBV20-1 and TRBJ2-3, with D perhaps TRBD1 (6 bases). The CDR3 coding sequence is TGCAGTGCTAGGGGACAAGTTACAGATACGCAGTATTTT. Translation gives CSARGQVTDTQYF.